This TCR beta chain was retrieved from a study of blood T cell repertoires in COVID-19. Overall study: The analysed material was cDNA or gDNA that came from T cells, B-cell-depleted T cells, or PBMCs.

Seattle's enrolled individuals joined amid active infection and were then monitored longitudinally. Sequencing was performed with immunoSEQ multiplex PCR; in TCRdb, only in-frame clones are kept and a portion is missing. The sample contains 160,000 or so clones, roughly 78% of which appear only once. Trimming took off 0 bases at V and 5 bases at J, with 8 bases between the two ends. Germline assignment: CDR1 LGHDT and CDR2 YNNKEL (reference sequence). CDR3 length equals 14 residues. The sample consisted of peripheral blood. The chain links TRBV3-1 (or the pseudogene TRBV3-2) to TRBJ2-1, with D hard to call. The receptor's source is a woman aged 60-75 years with COVID-19, enrolled during active disease. CDR3 sequence: CASSQELLHNEQFF. CDR3 in DNA: TGTGCCAGCAGCCAAGAGCTACTTCACAATGAGCAGTTCTTC.